The 20 T cell receptor beta chains listed next were all sequenced from one sample in a study of tumor and adjacent non-tumor tissue in lung cancer. TCRbeta libraries were built with three rounds of nested PCR, modified from ARM-PCR. TCRdb redid the calling of the multiplex PCR reads with MiXCR, one entry per CDR3 protein. The repertoire holds more than 85,000 distinct CDR3 sequences, with about 62% as singletons. The template was RNA from unsorted bulk tissue. More than 3 cm separated this lung sample from the edge of the tumor. Sample: distant non-tumor lung tissue. The receptors derive from a man aged 25 to 45 with non-small cell lung cancer.

Points on this clonotype: A junction boundary mismatches the germline segment, possibly from a read error. The rearrangement links TRBV20-1 to TRBJ2-3; D perhaps matches TRBD2 (5 bases). The CDR3 is made up of 15 amino acids. The V gene's germline CDR1 is DFQATT and CDR2 SNEGSKA (reference sequence). The CDR3 region has the DNA TGTAGCCTAGAGCTGCGACAATCTAGCACAGATATGCAGTATTTT. Translated, it gives CSLELRQSSTDMQYF.

Points on this clonotype: It may be a read error: a sequence one base away is much more abundant. V gene TRBV20-1 combines with J gene TRBJ2-3; 7 nucleotides agree with TRBD2. From germline, CDR1 is DFQATT and CDR2 SNEGSKA (reference sequence). CDR3 length: 14 amino acids. The CDR3, as DNA: TGCAGTGCAGTCATGGGCGGGAGCGCAGATACGCGGTATTTT. This sequence encodes CSAVMGGSADTRYF.

The chain is built from TRBV29-1 and TRBJ1-2; perhaps TRBD1 as D (6 bases). Germline V lookup: CDR1 SQVTM, CDR2 ANQGSEA. V was shortened by 7 bases and J by 8 bases, with 26 bases between the two germline ends. This CDR3 is built from 15 residues. CDR3 nucleotide sequence: TGCAGCGCTGATGTTGCAGGGGAGATCCTGGGAGGCTACACCTTC. Protein product: CSADVAGEILGGYTF. Full variable domain (rest looked up from reference TRBV29-1 and TRBJ1-2): SAVISQKPSRDICQRGTSLTIQCQVDSQVTMMFWYRQQPGQSLTLIATANQGSEATYESGFVIDKFPISRPNLTFSTLTVSNMSPEDSSIYLCSADVAGEILGGYTFGSGTRLTVV.

V usage is TRBV29-1 and J usage is TRBJ2-7; D might be TRBD1 (5 bases). Germline values: CDR1 SQVTM, CDR2 ANQGSEA. Trimming shortened V by 6 bases and J by 3 bases, and 15 bases separated the two germline ends. The CDR3 is 13 residues long. CDR3 in DNA: TGCAGCGTCATGGACAACAGCTTCTACGAGCAGTACTTC. Translation gives CSVMDNSFYEQYF.

The table lists this clonotype with a few counts. A much larger clone differs by one base, so this may be a read error. The V gene is TRBV6-5, the J gene TRBJ2-1; D gene unclear. Trimming took off 2 bases at V and 8 bases at J, with 10 bases between the two ends. The CDR3 loop spans 13 amino acids. Germline V gene lookup returns CDR1 MNHEY and CDR2 SVGAGI. The CDR3 sequence: CASSYRLSDEQFF. The DNA for the CDR3 is TGTGCCAGCAGTTACCGGCTTTCCGATGAGCAGTTCTTC.

For this clonotype: A much larger clone differs from this one at a single base, so this may be a read error. This rearrangement joins TRBV28 to TRBJ2-1; D unclear. Germline assignment: CDR1 MDHEN and CDR2 SYDVKM. The CDR3 sequence is 13 residues long. This CDR3 is CASSSSPYDEQFF. The CDR3, as DNA: TGTGCCAGCAGTAGCAGTCCCTACGATGAGCAGTTCTTC.

This chain joins TRBV5-6 and TRBJ1-5; D is uncertain. This CDR3 comprises 15 residues. V lost 9 bases to trimming and J lost 3 bases, with 19 bases between them. CDR1 is SGHDT, CDR2 YYEEEE, per germline. The CDR3 protein is CANSLSVGPNQPQHF. CDR3 coding DNA: TGTGCCAACAGTTTGTCGGTGGGTCCCAATCAGCCCCAGCATTTT.

This clonotype was recorded only once. This chain joins TRBV11-2 and TRBJ2-5, with a tentative D call TRBD2 (6 bases). The CDR3 sequence is 13 residues long. Germline values: CDR1 SGHAT, CDR2 FQNNGV. Trimming took off 9 bases at V and 1 base at J, with 12 bases between the two ends. The DNA for the CDR3 is TGTGCCAGTAGCGGAGGGATCCAAGAGACCCAGTACTTC. It translates to CASSGGIQETQYF.

This clonotype was detected ten times or more. This chain uses TRBV12-3 or TRBV12-4 with TRBJ1-4, with D tentatively TRBD1 (6 bases). Between the trimmed V and J ends, which lost 7 bases and 6 bases, there was a span of 18 bases. This CDR3 region has 15 residues. CDR3 loop: CASTKLVTGDEKLFF. Here the CDR3 DNA reads TGTGCCAGCACAAAGCTCGTGACAGGCGATGAAAAACTGTTTTTT.

To note about this clonotype: The junction and the germline gene differ at one end; a read error may be behind it. The chain has TRBV6-5 and TRBJ2-6; 7 nucleotides line up with TRBD1. The CDR3 is made up of 15 amino acids. Germline CDR1 reads MNHEY; CDR2 reads SVGAGI. The CDR3, as DNA: TGTGCCAGCATGACAGGGAACTCTGGAGCCAACGCCCTGACTTTC. Amino acid sequence: CASMTGNSGANALTF.

About this clonotype itself: This may be a read error, as it is one base from a much larger clone. The V call is TRBV20-1, the J call TRBJ1-6; unclear D gene. The CDR3 runs to 16 residues. Germline assignment: CDR1 DFQATT and CDR2 SNEGSKA (reference sequence). The V gene lost 3 bases and the J gene lost 7 bases, with 19 bases spanning the gap. This CDR3 is CSARVGSRSFNSPLHF. Here the CDR3 DNA reads TGCAGTGCTAGGGTTGGGAGCAGGAGTTTCAATTCACCCCTCCACTTT.

This clonotype came up many times. This chain uses TRBV6-1 with TRBJ1-1; D uncertain. V lost 5 bases and J 3 bases, leaving 10 bases between the germline ends. This CDR3 is built from 13 residues. Germline V gene sequence: CDR1 MNHNS, CDR2 SASEGT. The CDR3 region has the DNA TGTGCCAGCAGTTTCGCACGGGACACTGAAGCTTTCTTT. This encodes CASSFARDTEAFF.

In the case of this clonotype: This could be a read error, since a much larger clone is one nucleotide away. The chain carries TRBV12-3 or TRBV12-4 and TRBJ1-5, with unresolved D. Trimming took off 6 bases at V and 8 bases at J, with 14 bases between the two ends. There are 13 residues in the CDR3. As DNA, the CDR3 is TGTGCCAGCAGAAGAAGGGCGGATGAGCCCCAGCATTTT. Its translation is CASRRRADEPQHF.

Worth noting for this clonotype: One base away lies a much larger clone, so this may be a sequencing read error. The chain has TRBV12-5 and TRBJ2-7; D may be TRBD2 (5 bases). Trimming pared 4 bases from V and 11 bases from J, leaving 15 bases between. Germline V CDR1 and CDR2: LGHNT, FRNRAP. The length of the CDR3 is 12 residues. The CDR3 coding sequence is TGTGCTAGTGGTTCCCCCACTAGTCTGAAGTACTTC. Translated, it gives CASGSPTSLKYF.

This chain uses TRBV6-1 with TRBJ2-7; no reliable D call. Per germline, CDR1 MNHNS and CDR2 SASEGT. The germline V and J ends were trimmed by 6 bases and 5 bases, with 20 bases remaining between them. The CDR3 is 15 residues long. CDR3 sequence (DNA): TGTGCCAGCAGCCGAGAAGACGTGACCCCCCACGAGCAGTACTTC. The encoded protein is CASSREDVTPHEQYF.

This clonotype was found a few times. Germline is not matched at one junction end, which may reflect a read error. The V call is TRBV4-1, the J call TRBJ2-1; TRBD1 or TRBD2 may be the D gene (5 bases each). Per germline, CDR1 MGHRA and CDR2 YSYEKL. This CDR3 spans 14 amino acids. CDR3 in DNA: TGCGCCAGCAACCAAGGCTGGGGGTCCGACGAGCAGTTCTTC. Its translation is CASNQGWGSDEQFF.

This clonotype appeared a few times. The genes are TRBV5-1 and TRBJ2-7; TRBD2 might be the D (7 bases). CDR1 and CDR2 from the germline V gene are SGHRS and YFSETQ. Trimming pared 0 bases from V and 4 bases from J, leaving 17 bases between. The CDR3 length is 16 residues. The CDR3 nucleotides are TGCGCCAGCAGCTTGGCCCTCGGCGCGGGGGCATACGAGCAGTACTTC. Protein: CASSLALGAGAYEQYF.

The chain employs TRBV29-1 and TRBJ2-1; a weak D match, TRBD2 (6 bases). CDR3 length: 14 amino acids. V lost 0 bases and J 13 bases, leaving 19 bases between the germline ends. The germline gives CDR1 SQVTM, CDR2 ANQGSEA. CDR3: CSVEETRSYNVQFF. CDR3 DNA sequence: TGCAGCGTTGAAGAGACTAGGTCCTACAATGTACAGTTCTTC.

For this clonotype: In this CDR3 the conserved last residue, phenylalanine or tryptophan, is missing, so a read error is likely. The J gene is TRBJ1-6, the V gene TRBV20-1; D uncertain. Trimming pared 0 bases from V and 0 bases from J, leaving 6 bases between. Per the germline V gene, CDR1 is DFQATT and CDR2 is SNEGSKA (reference sequence). The CDR3 length is 15 residues. CDR3 sequence (DNA): TGCAGTGCTAGAGATGGAGGCTCCTATAATTCACCCCTCCACATT. This sequence encodes CSARDGGSYNSPLHI.

The sample holds many counts of this clonotype. One end of the junction varies from germline; a read error may be responsible. The chain recombines TRBV24-1 with TRBJ1-1; D remains unclear. CDR1 is KGHDR, CDR2 SFDVKD, per germline. The CDR3 consists of 13 residues. The CDR3 loop is CATSGEGNAEAFF. CDR3 coding DNA: TGTGCCACCAGTGGAGAAGGGAACGCTGAAGCTTTCTTT.